The rows below give T cell receptor beta chains drawn from one sample of a study of shared clonotypes between healthy human individuals. Here immunoSEQ multiplex PCR was the method, and the copy in TCRdb shows in-frame clones only, minus some. The profile shows over a million clones, roughly 96% of them singletons. Sample: naive CD4+ T cells sorted from blood. The receptors stem from a man aged 25 to 40 in good health. Each CDR3 is given with its conserved first and last residue. The D gene is left open where the match is weak. Clone size, where shown, is once, few, many, or a class for clones that have expanded.

>TRBJ2-1|.|.|TRBV5-4
TGTGCCAGCAGCTTGGAGGGGGGAGTCGGCCACAATGAGCAGTTCTTC
CASSLEGGVGHNEQFF
>TRBJ1-2|.|.|TRBV11-2
TGTGCCAGCAGCGCAACAGGGTTCTATGGCTACACCTTC
CASSATGFYGYTF
>TRBJ2-7|TRBD2|.|TRBV2
TGTGCCAGCAGCCCTTCCCCCCGGGTAGCGGGATCCTACGAGCAGTACTTC
CASSPSPRVAGSYEQYF
>TRBJ1-2|.|.|TRBV10-3
TGTGCCATCAGTGAGCCTGAGAAAGGGTTTGGCTACACCTTC
CAISEPEKGFGYTF
>TRBJ1-1|.|.|TRBV10-3
TGTGCCATCAGTGAGTCTTGGGGCCTTAACACTGAAGCTTTCTTT
CAISESWGLNTEAFF
>TRBJ1-4|.|.|TRBV5-4
TGTGCCAGCAGCTTTGCAAGTAATGAAAAACTGTTTTTT
CASSFASNEKLFF
>TRBJ2-1|TRBD2|.|TRBV6-1
TGTGCCAGCAGGGGGGGGATTCCTTACAATGAGCAGTTCTTC
CASRGGIPYNEQFF
>TRBJ2-2|.|.|TRBV19
TGTGCCAGTATTGTGGCCCCCTACACCGGGGAGCTGTTTTTT
CASIVAPYTGELFF
>TRBJ1-3|.|.|TRBV9
TGTGCCAGCACCACGGAGCTGGCTGGAAACACCATATATTTT
CASTTELAGNTIYF
>TRBJ2-1|.|.|TRBV11-2
TGTGCCAGCAGCAAGTACAATGAGCAGTTCTTC
CASSKYNEQFF
>TRBJ2-7|.|once|TRBV25-1
TGTGCCAGCAGTGAGACATACCTGTACTTC
CASSETYLYF
>TRBJ2-1|.|.|TRBV7-2
TGTGCCAGCAGGGCAGGCGCGGCCCAGGGGTCCTACAATGAGCAGTTCTTC
CASRAGAAQGSYNEQFF
>TRBJ2-7|TRBD2|once|TRBV11-2
TGTGCCAGCAGCTTAACCCGACTAGCGGGAGCCTACGAGCAGTACTTC
CASSLTRLAGAYEQYF
>TRBJ2-1|.|.|TRBV7-6
TGTGCCAGCAGCGCACTGTCAGGGGTTCATGAGCAGTTCTTC
CASSALSGVHEQFF
>TRBJ1-1|TRBD1|.|TRBV5-1
TGCGCCAGCAGCTTGGGGACAGGGGCTGAAGCTTTCTTT
CASSLGTGAEAFF
>TRBJ2-7|TRBD1|.|TRBV2
TGTGCCAGCAGTCACGAGGACAGGGAGCGTAATTCTAACTACGAGCAGTACTTC
CASSHEDRERNSNYEQYF
>TRBJ2-5|.|.|TRBV5-1
TGCGCCAGCAGCTTGGCCGGGCAGGCCCCTTTCGGGGAGACCCAGTACTTC
CASSLAGQAPFGETQYF
>TRBJ2-7|.|.|TRBV11-3
TGTGCCAGCAGCTCAGGACACCTCTCCTACGAGCAGTACTTC
CASSSGHLSYEQYF
>TRBJ2-2|.|.|TRBV5-4
TGTGCCAGCAGCCGTACCCCACAAGGTCGCGGTGACACCGGGGAGCTGTTTTTT
CASSRTPQGRGDTGELFF
>TRBJ2-7|TRBD1|.|TRBV9
TGTGCCAGCAGCGTAGGGACAGGAACCTACGAGCAGTACTTC
CASSVGTGTYEQYF
>TRBJ1-2|.|.|TRBV28
TGTGCCAGCAGTCCCGACAGGCAATATGGCTACACCTTC
CASSPDRQYGYTF
>TRBJ2-7|TRBD1|.|TRBV27
TGTGCCAGCAGCTCTACGGGGACAGGCTCCTACGAGCAGTACTTC
CASSSTGTGSYEQYF
>TRBJ2-7|.|.|TRBV7-9
TGTGCCAGCAGCTTACAACAGGGCCCTACCTACGAGCAGTACTTC
CASSLQQGPTYEQYF
>TRBJ2-5|.|.|TRBV29-1
TGCAGCGTTGAAGTGCCTCTCGGGACTTCTTCTCATGAGACCCAGTACTTC
CSVEVPLGTSSHETQYF
>TRBJ2-3|.|.|TRBV6-1
TGTGCCAGCAGTCCCGGAGGCCACTACACAGATACGCAGTATTTT
CASSPGGHYTDTQYF
>TRBJ2-1|TRBD1|.|TRBV6-5
TGTGCCAGCAGTTCAAACAGGGGGTCCATCAATGAGCAGTTCTTC
CASSSNRGSINEQFF
>TRBJ1-5|.|.|TRBV9
TGTGCCAGCAGCCAATCGACGGACAATCAGCCCCAGCATTTT
CASSQSTDNQPQHF
>TRBJ2-7|.|.|TRBV11-2
TGTGCCAGCAGCTTTGGACACGGCCTCGAGCAGTACTTC
CASSFGHGLEQYF
>TRBJ1-5|TRBD1|.|TRBV19
TGTGCCAGTAGTAGGACAGGGAGTCAGCCCCAGCATTTT
CASSRTGSQPQHF
>TRBJ2-1|.|.|TRBV27
TGTGCCAGCAGTTTGCGCCCTAGCTCCTACAATGAGCAGTTCTTC
CASSLRPSSYNEQFF
>TRBJ2-1|.|.|TRBV7-8
TGTGCCAGCAGCTTGGGCCCCCACAATGAGCAGTTCTTC
CASSLGPHNEQFF
>TRBJ2-3|TRBD1|.|TRBV2
TGTGCCAGCAGCGGACAGGCGTGGGGCACAGATACGCAGTATTTT
CASSGQAWGTDTQYF
>TRBJ2-5|.|.|TRBV7-9
TGTGCCAGCAGCTTAGTGGTAGGGCGAGAGACCCAGTACTTC
CASSLVVGRETQYF
>TRBJ2-1|TRBD2|.|TRBV14
TGTGCCAGCAGCCGAAGACTAGCGGATACCTACAATGAGCAGTTCTTC
CASSRRLADTYNEQFF
>TRBJ2-7|.|.|TRBV6-4
TGTGCCAGCAGTGTGGAATTAGCGACCTCCTACGAGCAGTACTTC
CASSVELATSYEQYF
>TRBJ2-5|TRBD1|.|TRBV7-9
TGTGCCAGCAGCTTAAAAAGGACAGGAGAAGAAACCCAGTACTTC
CASSLKRTGEETQYF
>TRBJ2-7|.|.|TRBV5-1
TGCGCCAGCACCTTAGGGTCGCGCTCCTACGAGCAGTACTTC
CASTLGSRSYEQYF
>TRBJ1-1|.|.|TRBV2
TGTGCCACCACCAGGGGACCGTTGAACACTGAAGCTTTCTTT
CATTRGPLNTEAFF
>TRBJ2-3|.|.|TRBV5-4
TGTGCCAGCAGCCCCCGCGCATTCACAGATACGCAGTATTTT
CASSPRAFTDTQYF
>TRBJ1-1|.|.|TRBV6-6
TGTGCCAGCATCCGAGGACAGAAGAACACTGAAGCTTTCTTT
CASIRGQKNTEAFF
>TRBJ1-1|.|.|TRBV28
TGTGCCAGCAGTTCCCCCGGGGCCACTGAAGCTTTCTTT
CASSSPGATEAFF
>TRBJ2-3|TRBD1|once|TRBV5-4
TGTGCCAGCAGCTTGGCCGGGACAGGACGCACAGATACGCAGTATTTT
CASSLAGTGRTDTQYF
>TRBJ2-3|.|.|TRBV11-3
TGTGCCAGCAGCTTAGGAGGTACAGGGACCCCCACAGATACGCAGTATTTT
CASSLGGTGTPTDTQYF
>TRBJ1-4|.|.|TRBV25-1
TGTGCCAGCGCACGGGGGTTTAGTGAAAAACTGTTTTTT
CASARGFSEKLFF
>TRBJ2-7|.|.|TRBV19
TGTGCCAGTAGTCCCACTAGTTCCTCCTACGAGCAGTACTTC
CASSPTSSSYEQYF
>TRBJ1-2|TRBD1|.|TRBV5-4
TGTGCCAGCAGCCGGGACAGGTTGCGAGATGGCTACACCTTC
CASSRDRLRDGYTF
>TRBJ1-2|.|.|TRBV6-1
TGTGCCAGCAGAACAATAGCTAACTATGGCTACACCTTC
CASRTIANYGYTF
>TRBJ1-5|.|.|TRBV27
TGCGCCAGCGGAAGAGGCCAGCCCCAGCATTTT
CASGRGQPQHF
>TRBJ2-7|TRBD1|few|TRBV11-2
TGTGCCAGCAGCCGGGACAGAGACCAGCAGTACTTC
CASSRDRDQQYF